This entry lists 18 T cell receptor beta chains sequenced from one sample in a study of CD8 T cells in Susac syndrome. RNA was extracted with the RNeasy kit, and a quantity of roughly 0.5 to 1 ug was reverse transcribed using random hexamers. TCRdb re-derived calls from the immunoSEQ multiplex PCR reads in MiXCR, one entry per CDR3 protein. This table has over 100,000 distinct CDR3 sequences, around 97% appearing once. Sequences were obtained from CD4+ T cells from PBMCs. These receptors came from a human donor in good health.

The rearrangement joins TRBV28 to TRBJ2-7; possibly TRBD2 for D (7 bases). Trimming took 5 bases from V and 3 from J, leaving 17 bases between them. Germline assignment: CDR1 MDHEN and CDR2 SYDVKM. The CDR3 spans 15 residues. The CDR3: CASSPSRGGHYEQYF. The CDR3 DNA is TGTGCCAGCAGTCCCTCGCGCGGGGGCCACTACGAGCAGTACTTC. Complete variable domain (other parts from reference TRBV28 and TRBJ2-7): DVKVTQSSRYLVKRTGEKVFLECVQDMDHENMFWYRQDPGLGLRLIYFSYDVKMKEKGDIPEGYSVSREKKERFSLILESASTNQTSMYLCASSPSRGGHYEQYFGPGTRLTVT.

The gene calls are TRBV29-1 and TRBJ2-2; 7 bases match TRBD2. Germline V lookup: CDR1 SQVTM, CDR2 ANQGSEA. CDR3 length equals 17 residues. J was trimmed by 0 bases and V by 4 bases; bases with no gene match: 11. CDR3 nucleotides: TGCAGCGTTGCCCAATTAGCGGGCAACGCGAACACCGGGGAGCTGTTTTTT. This gives the protein CSVAQLAGNANTGELFF.

The chain is built from TRBV3-1 and TRBJ2-1; D possibly matches TRBD1 or TRBD2 (6 bases each). Germline CDR1 is LGHDT and CDR2 is YNNKEL (reference sequence). Deletions cut 1 base from V and 8 bases from J, with 15 bases between. The CDR3 sequence is 15 residues long. The CDR3 loop is CASSQAGGAVYEQFF. Here the CDR3 DNA reads TGTGCCAGCAGCCAAGCCGGGGGCGCCGTCTATGAGCAGTTCTTC.

The genes are TRBV20-1 and TRBJ2-3; a weak D match, TRBD1 (6 bases). V dropped 5 bases and J dropped 5 bases, with 17 bases sitting between them. This CDR3 contains 14 residues. Germline V lookup: CDR1 DFQATT, CDR2 SNEGSKA (reference sequence). CDR3 amino acids: CSAPQGWYGDTQYF. Written as DNA, the CDR3 is TGCAGTGCTCCGCAGGGGTGGTATGGAGATACGCAGTATTTT.

In DNA form, the CDR3 reads TGTGCCAGCATCCCGGCGGCTAGCGGGAGTACCCACGAGCAGTACTTC. Translation gives CASIPAASGSTHEQYF. The chain couples TRBV6-2 or TRBV6-3 to TRBJ2-7; 10 bases fit TRBD2. J was trimmed by 5 bases and V by 7 bases; bases with no gene match: 14. Looked up from germline, CDR1 is MNHEY and CDR2 is SVGEGT. This CDR3 is built from 16 residues.

The chain joins TRBV28 to TRBJ2-5; the match to TRBD2 covers 7 bases. The CDR3 consists of 18 residues. CDR1 and CDR2 from the germline V gene are MDHEN and SYDVKM. The ends lost 3 bases at V and 4 bases at J; junction bases unmatched: 17. This chain's CDR3 is CASSLIRAGGSWVETQYF. CDR3 DNA sequence: TGTGCCAGCAGTTTGATCAGGGCCGGGGGGAGTTGGGTAGAGACCCAGTACTTC.

The chain employs TRBV20-1 and TRBJ2-7, with TRBD1 identical over 11 bases. Trimming cost V 3 bases and J 7 bases; bases outside gene matches: 8. This CDR3 region has 14 residues. CDR1 and CDR2 (germline): DFQATT, SNEGSKA (reference sequence). The CDR3 spells CSARGDRGTIEQYF. CDR3 nucleotide sequence: TGCAGTGCTAGGGGGGACAGGGGGACCATTGAGCAGTACTTC.

The genes are TRBV3-1 and TRBJ2-1; D is unclear. The germline gives CDR1 LGHDT, CDR2 YNNKEL (reference sequence). V shed 7 bases and J shed 6 bases, with 13 bases lying between them. This CDR3 contains 13 residues. CDR3: CASTNGKTNEQFF. The CDR3 region has the DNA TGTGCCAGCACCAACGGAAAAACCAATGAGCAGTTCTTC.

This rearrangement joins TRBV28 to TRBJ2-7; D call uncertain. This CDR3 is 14 amino acids long. The germline V gene has CDR1 MDHEN and CDR2 SYDVKM. Trimming removed 5 bases from V and 2 bases from J, with 13 bases in between. This CDR3 is CASSPHSEPYEQYF. CDR3 DNA: TGTGCCAGCAGTCCCCATTCAGAACCCTACGAGCAGTACTTC.

V is TRBV20-1 and J is TRBJ2-7, with TRBD2 matching 9 bases. CDR3 length: 15 residues. After removal of 1 base from V and 9 bases from J, the junction contained 13 bases not matched to a gene. Germline V gene lookup returns CDR1 DFQATT and CDR2 SNEGSKA (reference sequence). The CDR3 DNA is TGCAGTGCTAGAGTGAGTGTAGCGGGAGAGAGGGTGCAGTACTTC. It is translated as CSARVSVAGERVQYF.

V gene TRBV29-1 combines with J gene TRBJ2-7; D possibly uses TRBD1 or TRBD2 (5 bases each). Looked up from germline, CDR1 is SQVTM and CDR2 is ANQGSEA. Trimming took 2 bases from V and 6 from J, leaving 17 bases between them. The CDR3 runs to 14 residues. This CDR3 reads CSVEIMRDGAEQYF. CDR3 in DNA: TGCAGCGTTGAAATCATGAGGGACGGCGCCGAGCAGTACTTC.

This sequence joins TRBV6-6 and TRBJ2-2; the D gene is possibly TRBD1 (6 bases). V was pared by 4 bases and J by 5 bases, with 14 bases between. The CDR3 length is 15 residues. Germline V gene sequence: CDR1 MNHNY, CDR2 SVGAGI (reference sequence). The CDR3 region has the DNA TGTGCCAGCAGTTTACAGGGAGTCGGGACCGGGGAGCTGTTTTTT. It yields the protein CASSLQGVGTGELFF.

In its sample, this clonotype was seen once. The V call is TRBV6-2 or TRBV6-3, the J call TRBJ2-3; D is ambiguous. The CDR3 totals 14 residues. With 5 bases removed from V and 3 bases from J, the gap between germline ends came to 12 bases. Per the germline V gene, CDR1 is MNHEY and CDR2 is SVGEGT. The CDR3 sequence is CASSTPPRTDTQYF. The CDR3 nucleotides are TGTGCCAGCAGTACCCCCCCTAGGACAGATACGCAGTATTTT.

The V gene is TRBV3-1, the J gene TRBJ2-1; 9 nucleotides line up with TRBD2. The germline V gene has CDR1 LGHDT and CDR2 YNNKEL (reference sequence). CDR3 size: 14 residues. J lost 10 bases, V lost 3 bases, and 7 bases had no gene match. The CDR3 DNA follows: TGTGCCAGCAGCCAGGGACTAGCCGGGCGAGAGCAGTTCTTC. Translated: CASSQGLAGREQFF.

V is TRBV12-3 or TRBV12-4 and J is TRBJ1-5; D gene unclear. Trimming removed 5 bases at V and 0 bases at J, with 11 bases between. CDR3 size: 15 residues. The CDR3, as DNA: TGTGCCAGCAGTCAAGAGTGGAATAGCAATCAGCCCCAGCATTTT. As protein: CASSQEWNSNQPQHF.

The V gene is TRBV11-2, the J gene TRBJ2-4, with TRBD2 matching over 15 bases. Germline assignment: CDR1 SGHAT and CDR2 FQNNGV. The CDR3 totals 18 residues. V lost 6 bases and J lost 6; bases outside the gene matches: 12. The CDR3 protein is CASRSIRPGLAGGNIQYF. The CDR3 bases are TGTGCCAGCAGGTCAATCCGTCCGGGACTAGCGGGAGGAAACATTCAGTACTTC.

The gene calls are TRBV19 and TRBJ2-5; TRBD2 matches 10 bases. Per germline, CDR1 LNHDA and CDR2 SQIVND (reference sequence). The CDR3 length is 16 residues. The trim removed 3 bases at V and 4 bases at J, leaving 8 bases unmatched. The CDR3 here is CASSMRMASGGETQYF. The CDR3 DNA follows: TGTGCCAGTAGTATGAGAATGGCTAGCGGGGGAGAGACCCAGTACTTC.

The V call is TRBV6-1, the J call TRBJ1-5, with D possibly matching TRBD1 (6 bases). V was clipped by 0 bases and J by 6 bases, with 12 bases between them. Germline values: CDR1 MNHNS, CDR2 SASEGT. The CDR3 has 15 amino acids. This chain's CDR3 is CASSEADRSRQPQHF. The DNA of the CDR3 is TGTGCCAGCAGTGAAGCGGACAGATCACGTCAGCCCCAGCATTTT.